This T cell receptor (beta chain) came from a study of cytotoxic CD8 clonotypes in ibrutinib-treated CLL. As for the study in general: Patients attained approximately 25 partial and 2 complete responses; at median 68 months, around 15 remained remitted while about twelve progressed. Averaging across samples gave approximately 260,000 productive templates and more than 80,000 productive rearrangements. Whole-study results and caveats: Under treatment, the uncommon public clonotypes either contracted or remained stable.

About 2 micrograms of genomic DNA, which was extracted from cryopreserved PBMCs, served as the material used for the TCR beta libraries. Turning to this clone: The antigen is not known.

The assay was immunoSEQ multiplex PCR, and TCRdb's table has in-frame clones only and misses some. The sample lists about 270,000 clones, around 69% seen once, with around 5.1% in the top ten. Germline loops: CDR1 KGHSH, CDR2 LQKENI. V lost 5 bases, J lost 0 bases, and 14 bases lay in between. This CDR3 has 15 residues. The receptor was isolated from a human donor with chronic lymphocytic leukemia. The chain couples TRBV18 to TRBJ2-7, with D tentatively TRBD1 or TRBD2 (5 bases each). Sequenced material: PBMCs, taken at disease progression, from a patient treated with ibrutinib. The CDR3 here is CASSVDRLSSYEQYF. The CDR3 bases are TGTGCCAGCTCAGTCGACAGACTAAGCTCCTACGAGCAGTACTTC.